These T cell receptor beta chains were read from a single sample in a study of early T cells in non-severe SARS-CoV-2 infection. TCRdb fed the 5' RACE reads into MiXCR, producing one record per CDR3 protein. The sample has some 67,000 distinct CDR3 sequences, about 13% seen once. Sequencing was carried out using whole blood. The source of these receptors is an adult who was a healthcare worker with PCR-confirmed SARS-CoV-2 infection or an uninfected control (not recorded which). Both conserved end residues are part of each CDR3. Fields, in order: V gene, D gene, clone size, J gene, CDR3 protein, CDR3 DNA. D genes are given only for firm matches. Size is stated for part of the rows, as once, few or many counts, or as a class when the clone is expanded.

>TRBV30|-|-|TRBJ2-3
CAWKGYSDTQYF
TGTGCCTGGAAGGGCTACTCAGATACGCAGTATTTT
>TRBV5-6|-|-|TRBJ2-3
CASSLVETDTQYF
TGTGCCAGCAGCTTGGTCGAGACAGATACGCAGTATTTT
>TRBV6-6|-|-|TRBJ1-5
CASSYAGGGNQPQHF
TGTGCCAGCAGTTACGCGGGGGGTGGCAATCAGCCCCAGCATTTT
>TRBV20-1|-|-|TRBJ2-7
CSARDSTGTYEQYF
TGCAGTGCTAGAGACTCCACAGGAACCTACGAGCAGTACTTC
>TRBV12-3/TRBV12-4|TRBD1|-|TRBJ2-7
CASSSSDRDEQYF
TGTGCCAGCAGCTCCTCCGACAGGGACGAGCAGTACTTC
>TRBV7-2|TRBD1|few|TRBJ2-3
CATQDRGGFKDTQYF
TGTGCCACTCAGGACAGGGGCGGCTTCAAAGATACGCAGTATTTT
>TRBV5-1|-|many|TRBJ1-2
CASSWGGGDYGYTF
TGCGCCAGCAGCTGGGGCGGCGGTGACTATGGCTACACCTTC
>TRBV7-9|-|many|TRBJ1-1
CASSPPAQGTGNTEAFF
TGTGCCAGCAGCCCACCCGCGCAGGGAACCGGGAACACTGAAGCTTTCTTT
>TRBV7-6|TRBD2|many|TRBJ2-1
CASSLGGGTSVNEQFF
TGTGCCAGCAGCTTAGGTGGAGGGACTAGCGTCAATGAGCAGTTCTTC
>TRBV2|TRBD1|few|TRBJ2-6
CASRDRGGRGANVLTF
TGTGCCAGCAGGGACAGGGGGGGAAGAGGGGCCAACGTCCTGACTTTC
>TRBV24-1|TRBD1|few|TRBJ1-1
CATSASGQENTEAFF
TGTGCCACCAGTGCCTCGGGACAGGAAAACACTGAAGCTTTCTTT
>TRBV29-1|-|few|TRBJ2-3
CSATTVSRTDTQYF
TGCAGCGCAACCACGGTCAGTCGCACAGATACGCAGTACTTT
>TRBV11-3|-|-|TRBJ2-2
CASSLVTAGELFF
TGTGCCAGCAGCTTAGTCACGGCCGGGGAGCTGTTTTTT
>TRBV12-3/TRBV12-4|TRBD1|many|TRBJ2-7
CASSSGQPFEQYF
TGTGCCAGCAGTTCGGGACAGCCTTTCGAGCAGTACTTC
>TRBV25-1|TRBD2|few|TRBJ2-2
CASSRTSGRDNTGELFF
TGTGCCAGCAGCCGGACTAGCGGGAGGGATAACACCGGGGAGCTGTTTTTT
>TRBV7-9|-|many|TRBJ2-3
CASSEGWHNTDTQYF
TGTGCCAGCAGCGAAGGGTGGCACAACACAGATACGCAGTATTTT
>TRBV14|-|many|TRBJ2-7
CASSQGGRAREQYF
TGTGCCAGCAGCCAAGGAGGCAGGGCACGGGAGCAGTACTTC
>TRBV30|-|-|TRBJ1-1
CAWTHGTEAFF
TGTGCCTGGACGCACGGAACTGAAGCTTTCTTT
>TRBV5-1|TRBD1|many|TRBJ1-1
CASSLSQGGTEAFF
TGCGCCAGCAGCTTGTCCCAGGGGGGCACTGAAGCTTTCTTT
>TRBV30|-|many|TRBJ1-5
CAWSVPGFGPQHF
TGTGCCTGGAGTGTCCCGGGGTTTGGGCCCCAGCATTTT
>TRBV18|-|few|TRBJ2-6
CASSPQGPSGANVLTF
TGTGCCAGCTCACCACAGGGGCCCTCTGGGGCCAACGTCCTGACTTTC
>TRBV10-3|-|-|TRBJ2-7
CAISESGGNEQYF
TGTGCCATCAGTGAGTCTGGGGGGAACGAGCAGTACTTC
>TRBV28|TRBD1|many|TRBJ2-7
CASSSPGRGLSYEQYF
TGTGCCAGCAGTTCCCCTGGTAGGGGGCTGTCCTACGAGCAGTACTTC
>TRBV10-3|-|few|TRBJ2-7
CAISDTEHPKAYEQYF
TGTGCCATCAGTGACACGGAACACCCGAAGGCCTACGAGCAGTACTTC
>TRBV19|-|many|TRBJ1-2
CASSITGDYGYTF
TGTGCCAGTAGTATTACGGGGGACTATGGCTACACCTTC
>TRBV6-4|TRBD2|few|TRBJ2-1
CASSSTSGSINEQFF
TGTGCCAGCAGTTCAACTAGCGGGAGTATAAATGAGCAGTTCTTC
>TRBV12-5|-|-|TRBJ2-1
CASGLVSEQFF
TGTGCTAGTGGCTTAGTAAGTGAGCAGTTCTTC
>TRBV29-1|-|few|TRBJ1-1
CSVVAMDVNTEAFF
TGCAGCGTAGTGGCCATGGACGTAAACACTGAAGCTTTCTTT
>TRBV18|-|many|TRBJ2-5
CASSRSQGGETQYF
TGTGCCAGCTCACGGTCCCAGGGCGGAGAGACCCAGTACTTC
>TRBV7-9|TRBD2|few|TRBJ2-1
CASSLGTSGFREQFF
TGTGCCAGCAGCTTGGGGACTAGCGGGTTCCGTGAGCAGTTCTTC
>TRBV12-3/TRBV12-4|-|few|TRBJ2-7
CASSLTADEQYF
TGTGCCAGCAGTCTGACAGCCGACGAGCAGTACTTC
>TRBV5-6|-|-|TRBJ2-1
CASTIPGPLFEQFF
TGTGCCAGCACCATACCGGGACCCTTGTTTGAGCAGTTCTTC
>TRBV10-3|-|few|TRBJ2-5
CAISVRDQETQYF
TGTGCCATCAGTGTCCGGGACCAAGAGACCCAGTACTTC
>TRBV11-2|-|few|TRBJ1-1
CASSFSGRGTEAFF
TGTGCCAGCAGCTTTAGCGGGCGGGGCACTGAAGCTTTCTTT
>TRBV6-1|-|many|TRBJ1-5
CASSDLGGVSNQPQHF
TGTGCCAGCAGTGATTTAGGCGGGGTTAGCAATCAGCCCCAGCATTTT
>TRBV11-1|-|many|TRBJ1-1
CASSLGRGGTNTEAFF
TGTGCCAGCAGCTTAGGAAGAGGAGGGACCAACACTGAAGCTTTCTTT
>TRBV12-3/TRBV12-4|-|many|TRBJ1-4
CASSRAGGVEKLFF
TGTGCCAGCAGCAGGGCGGGGGGCGTTGAAAAACTGTTTTTT
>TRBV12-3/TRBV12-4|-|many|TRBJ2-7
CASSFRNEQYF
TGTGCCAGCAGTTTCAGGAACGAGCAGTACTTC
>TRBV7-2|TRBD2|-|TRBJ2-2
CASSTSGKNTGELFF
TGTGCCAGCAGCACTAGCGGGAAGAACACCGGGGAGCTGTTTTTT
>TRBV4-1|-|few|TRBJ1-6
CASSQDSQGNSPLHF
TGCGCCAGCAGCCAAGATTCTCAGGGGAATTCACCCCTCCACTTT
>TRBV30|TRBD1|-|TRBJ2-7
CAWSHRGDEQYF
TGTGCCTGGAGTCACAGGGGTGACGAGCAGTACTTC
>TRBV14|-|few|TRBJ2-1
CASSQKDSSYNEQFF
TGTGCCAGCAGCCAGAAAGACAGCTCCTACAATGAGCAGTTCTTC
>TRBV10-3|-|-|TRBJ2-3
CAISPGLVADTQYF
TGTGCCATCAGCCCGGGACTGGTGGCAGATACGCAGTATTTT
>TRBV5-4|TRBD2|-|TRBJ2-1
CASSFAGGYNEQFF
TGTGCCAGCAGCTTTGCGGGGGGATACAATGAGCAGTTCTTC
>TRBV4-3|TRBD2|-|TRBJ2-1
CASSQGLAGGGYEQFF
TGCGCCAGCAGCCAAGGACTAGCGGGAGGGGGATATGAGCAGTTCTTC
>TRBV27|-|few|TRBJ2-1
CASSLSRGRNEQFF
TGTGCCAGCAGTTTATCCCGCGGGCGGAATGAGCAGTTCTTC
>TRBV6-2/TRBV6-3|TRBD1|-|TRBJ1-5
CASSRVAGGLQHF
TGTGCCAGCAGCCGCGTGGCAGGGGGGCTCCAGCATTTT
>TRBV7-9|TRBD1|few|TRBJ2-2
CASSLLNGQASNTGELFF
TGTGCCAGCAGCTTACTCAATGGACAGGCCTCGAACACCGGGGAGCTGTTTTTT
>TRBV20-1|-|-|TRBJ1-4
CSARDGAREKLFF
TGCAGTGCTAGAGATGGGGCCCGTGAAAAACTGTTTTTT
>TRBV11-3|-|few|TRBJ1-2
CASSQGTQGTYGYTF
TGTGCCAGCAGCCAAGGGACTCAGGGCACCTATGGCTACACCTTC
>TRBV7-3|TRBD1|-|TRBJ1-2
CASRRDRDSLGTF
TGTGCCAGCAGACGTGACCGGGACAGCTTAGGCACCTTC
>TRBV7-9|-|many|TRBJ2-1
CASSHNEQFF
TGTGCCAGCAGCCACAATGAGCAGTTCTTC
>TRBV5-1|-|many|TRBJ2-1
CASSLALFSTGNEQFF
TGCGCCAGCAGCTTGGCCCTTTTTTCTACCGGCAATGAGCAGTTCTTC
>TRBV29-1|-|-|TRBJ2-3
CSVGQEIFADTQYF
TGCAGCGTTGGGCAGGAAATTTTTGCAGATACGCAGTATTTT